Below are 17 T cell receptor beta chains sequenced from a single sample in a study of blood T cell repertoires in COVID-19. Profiling relied on immunoSEQ multiplex PCR, and the TCRdb table lists in-frame clones only, not all of them. The data hold roughly 60,000 clones, with approximately 92% observed a single time. Sequenced input: peripheral blood. The receptors originated from a man aged 50-60 years with active COVID-19.

The V call is TRBV29-1, the J call TRBJ1-6; the D gene is possibly TRBD1 (6 bases). Germline V gene data show CDR1 as SQVTM and CDR2 as ANQGSEA. V dropped 4 bases and J dropped 10 bases, with 11 bases sitting between them. The CDR3 spans 12 residues. CDR3 nucleotide sequence: TGCAGCGTTGGGGACATGGACTCACCCCTCCACTTT. Amino acids: CSVGDMDSPLHF.

The chain is built from TRBV21-1 and TRBJ2-1; whether TRBD2, the table's D call, matches the DNA was not checked. TRBV21-1 is tagged as a pseudogene. This CDR3 comprises 16 residues. This CDR3 is CASSKGGTSGNNEQFF. For the CDR3, the DNA is TGTGCCAGCAGCAAAGGGGGGACTAGCGGGAACAATGAGCAGTTCTTC.

This clone showed up just once. The chain joins TRBV27 to TRBJ2-7, with 9 bases identical to TRBD1. The CDR3 runs to 16 residues. J gave up 3 bases and V 5 bases, and 11 bases lay outside the gene matches. CDR1 MNHEY and CDR2 SMNVEV come from the germline V gene (reference sequence). The CDR3 coding sequence is TGTGCCAGCAGTCCCTCACAGGGGGCTGAAAGCTACGAGCAGTACTTC. This translates into CASSPSQGAESYEQYF.

CDR3 loop: CASSGQGGTGELFF. The CDR3 bases are TGTGCCAGCAGCGGACAGGGAGGCACCGGGGAGCTGTTTTTT. The chain couples TRBV2 to TRBJ2-2, with 8 bases lining up with TRBD1. Losses at the gene ends were 6 bases for V and 4 bases for J; bases not matched to a gene: 4. The CDR3 contains 14 residues. From germline, CDR1 is SNHLY and CDR2 FYNNEI.

This clone was recorded once. This sequence joins TRBV2 and TRBJ1-1, with D perhaps TRBD1 (5 bases). The CDR3 extends over 14 amino acids. Germline values: CDR1 SNHLY, CDR2 FYNNEI. Trimming took 5 bases from V and 0 from J, leaving 10 bases between them. CDR3 residues: CASSLTVMNTEAFF. Here the CDR3 DNA reads TGTGCCAGCAGTTTGACAGTCATGAACACTGAAGCTTTCTTT.

This chain connects TRBV6-4 to TRBJ2-3, with 10 bases aligning to TRBD2. The V gene end was trimmed by 5 bases and the J gene end by 1 base; junction bases not matched to a gene: 0. The V gene's germline CDR1 is MRHNA and CDR2 SNTAGT. The CDR3 runs 14 residues. CDR3 nucleotide sequence: TGTGCCAGCAGTACTAGCGGGGGCACAGATACGCAGTATTTT. Translated: CASSTSGGTDTQYF.

The chain is built from TRBV28 and TRBJ2-3, with D uncertain. The CDR3 length is 12 residues. The ends were cut back, 8 bases at V and 0 bases at J, with 6 bases in the middle. Germline CDR1 MDHEN, CDR2 SYDVKM. The CDR3 protein is CASGPSTDTQYF. The CDR3 region has the DNA TGTGCCAGCGGCCCTAGCACAGATACGCAGTATTTT.

V gene TRBV5-1 combines with J gene TRBJ2-5, with D possibly TRBD1 on 6 matching bases. Trimming shortened V by 3 bases and J by 5 bases, and 11 bases separated the two germline ends. Looked up from germline, CDR1 is SGHRS and CDR2 is YFSETQ. This CDR3 contains 13 residues. CDR3 sequence: CASSWGQGETQYF. In DNA, the CDR3 is TGCGCCAGCAGCTGGGGGCAAGGGGAGACCCAGTACTTC. Drawing the rest from reference TRBV5-1 and TRBJ2-5, the complete variable domain is KAGVTQTPRYLIKTRGQQVTLSCSPISGHRSVSWYQQTPGQGLQFLFEYFSETQRNKGNFPGRFSGRQFSNSRSEMNVSTLELGDSALYLCASSWGQGETQYFGPGTRLLVL.

This chain links TRBV11-3 with TRBJ2-7, with D perhaps TRBD1 (5 bases). The germline V gene has CDR1 SGHNT and CDR2 YENEEA. V gave up 6 bases and J gave up 0 bases, with 12 bases separating them. The CDR3 has 14 amino acids. CDR3 loop: CASRPTVSSYEQYF. In nucleotides, the CDR3 is TGTGCCAGCAGACCGACAGTGAGCTCCTACGAGCAGTACTTC.

J is TRBJ2-7 and V is TRBV9, with D possibly matching TRBD2 (6 bases). The ends were cut back, 3 bases at V and 1 base at J, with 8 bases in the middle. Looked up from germline, CDR1 is SGDLS and CDR2 is YYNGEE. The CDR3 runs to 13 residues. This chain's CDR3 is CASSEGTSYEQYF. The CDR3 region has the DNA TGTGCCAGCAGCGAGGGGACTTCCTACGAGCAGTACTTC. Combining the CDR3 with reference TRBV9 and TRBJ2-7 gives the whole variable domain DSGVTQTPKHLITATGQRVTLRCSPRSGDLSVYWYQQSLDQGLQFLIQYYNGEERAKGNILERFSAQQFPDLHSELNLSSLELGDSALYFCASSEGTSYEQYFGPGTRLTVT.

The rearrangement uses TRBV27 and TRBJ2-7, with TRBD2 identical over 8 bases. This CDR3 is built from 17 residues. V gave up 8 bases and J gave up 4 bases; unmatched junction bases: 19. Germline values: CDR1 MNHEY, CDR2 SMNVEV (reference sequence). The CDR3 sequence is CASPGRLRSSGMYEQYF. As DNA, the CDR3 is TGTGCCAGCCCAGGCCGGTTGAGGAGTAGCGGGATGTACGAGCAGTACTTC.

This clone was counted between two and nine times. The rearrangement uses TRBV20-1 and TRBJ2-7; 7 bases map to TRBD2. CDR1 and CDR2 (germline): DFQATT, SNEGSKA (reference sequence). The CDR3 is 17 residues long. J was trimmed by 0 bases and V by 3 bases; bases with no gene match: 14. The CDR3 spells CSASDPSGITSSYEQYF. The CDR3 DNA reads TGCAGTGCTAGTGACCCTAGCGGTATCACCAGCTCCTACGAGCAGTACTTC.

The chain has TRBV6-1 and TRBJ2-7; 10 bases match TRBD1. This CDR3 region has 15 residues. After removal of 3 bases from V and 3 bases from J, the junction contained 5 bases not matched to a gene. CDR1 is MNHNS and CDR2 is SASEGT in the germline V gene. CDR3 coding DNA: TGTGCCAGCAGTGATGAAAGGACAGGGGGCTACGAGCAGTACTTC. Its protein product is CASSDERTGGYEQYF.

The chain carries TRBV29-1 and TRBJ2-7; the D is unclear. The ends were cut back, 7 bases at V and 5 bases at J, with 15 bases in the middle. This CDR3 has 12 amino acids. Germline V gene data show CDR1 as SQVTM and CDR2 as ANQGSEA. The CDR3, as DNA: TGCAGCGCCTCGACAAGTTCCCACGAGCAGTACTTC. It yields the protein CSASTSSHEQYF.

This chain connects TRBV28 to TRBJ2-5, with D possibly TRBD2 on 6 matching bases. V was trimmed by 4 bases and J by 4 bases, leaving 13 bases between them. This CDR3 comprises 14 residues. The germline gives CDR1 MDHEN, CDR2 SYDVKM. The CDR3 loop is CASSSGGWAETQYF. CDR3 DNA: TGTGCCAGCAGTTCTGGGGGGTGGGCAGAGACCCAGTACTTC.

The chain couples TRBV28 to TRBJ1-1, with D perhaps matching TRBD1 (5 bases). Trimming left V 7 bases short and J 0 bases short, with 12 bases between. This CDR3 is built from 14 residues. Germline CDR1 MDHEN, CDR2 SYDVKM. CDR3 bases: TGTGCCAGCACCCAGGGCAGTTTGAACACTGAAGCTTTCTTT. Translated, it gives CASTQGSLNTEAFF.

The chain has TRBV18 and TRBJ1-4, with D tentatively TRBD1 (5 bases). The CDR3 covers 15 residues. Germline CDR1 and CDR2: KGHSH and LQKENI. V was shortened by 3 bases and J by 0 bases, with 8 bases between the two germline ends. CDR3 nucleotides: TGTGCCAGCTCACCTCAGGGTACAACTAATGAAAAACTGTTTTTT. Its translation: CASSPQGTTNEKLFF. Together with reference TRBV18 and TRBJ1-4, the CDR3 gives the full variable domain: NAGVMQNPRHLVRRRGQEARLRCSPMKGHSHVYWYRQLPEEGLKFMVYLQKENIIDESGMPKERFSAEFPKEGPSILRIQQVVRGDSAAYFCASSPQGTTNEKLFFGSGTQLSVL.